The T cell receptor beta chain under discussion was sequenced for a study of glioma-infiltrating T cells after dendritic cell vaccination. Amplification used 60 V beta primers and 13 J beta primers. The method was immunoSEQ multiplex PCR; TCRdb's version includes in-frame clones alone and lacks a portion of them. Of more than 100,000 clones in the sample, around 81% were seen once. Germline V gives CDR1 SGHNT, CDR2 YENEEA. V was trimmed by 6 bases and J by 10 bases, leaving 15 bases between them. The CDR3 spans 12 residues. The chain couples TRBV11-3 to TRBJ1-1, with a tentative D call TRBD1 (6 bases). Here the sequenced sample was blood, taken before dendritic cell vaccination. This sequence originates from a human donor with glioblastoma. This chain's CDR3 is CASRGQGFVAFF. The CDR3 coding sequence is TGTGCCAGCAGGGGCCAGGGGTTCGTAGCTTTCTTT.